A selection of T cell receptor beta chains follows, all from one sample in a study of blood T cell repertoires in COVID-19. TCRdb's copy holds only in-frame clones and misses some; the assay was immunoSEQ multiplex PCR. The repertoire includes 200,000 to 250,000 clones, 83% of them detected once, and about 4.6% sits in the top ten. Sequences were obtained from PBMCs or T cells enriched from blood (not recorded which). The source of these receptors is a woman aged 50 to 60 who had been exposed to COVID-19. Both conserved end residues are part of each CDR3. D genes are given only for firm matches. Clone size is shown for a subset of rows, as once, few, many or a class of expanded clone.

d_call,j_call,v_call,clone_size,cdr3_aa,cdr3_nt
-,TRBJ1-2,TRBV12-3/TRBV12-4,-,CASSFEEDYGYTF,TGTGCCAGCAGTTTCGAGGAGGACTATGGCTACACCTTC
-,TRBJ1-6,TRBV7-8,-,CASSNYRGGSPLHF,TGTGCCAGCAGCAACTATCGAGGGGGTTCACCCCTCCACTTT
-,TRBJ1-2,TRBV18,once,CASSQGTASHYGYTF,TGTGCCAGCTCACAGGGGACTGCCTCTCACTATGGCTACACCTTC
-,TRBJ2-5,TRBV7-9,-,CASWGPAQETQYF,TGTGCCAGCTGGGGGCCCGCCCAGGAGACCCAGTACTTC
-,TRBJ1-3,TRBV4-1,-,CASSQDLSRGSGSGNTIYF,TGCGCCAGCAGCCAAGATCTAAGTAGGGGGTCTGGCTCTGGAAACACCATATATTTT
TRBD1,TRBJ1-5,TRBV28,-,CASSPPGTVNQPQHF,TGTGCCAGCAGCCCTCCCGGGACAGTCAATCAGCCCCAGCATTTT
TRBD1,TRBJ1-2,TRBV9,-,CASRTGNGYTF,TGTGCCAGCAGGACAGGGAATGGCTACACCTTC
TRBD1,TRBJ1-1,TRBV10-3,-,CAISGGTGEGDTEAFF,TGTGCCATCAGTGGGGGGACAGGAGAAGGGGACACTGAAGCTTTCTTT
-,TRBJ2-2,TRBV7-3,-,CASSSTGLGRIGTRHGELFF,TGTGCCAGCAGCTCCACAGGTCTGGGGCGGATCGGCACGCGGCACGGGGAGCTGTTTTTT
-,TRBJ1-2,TRBV12-5,few,CASGQGQRYYGYTF,TGTGCTAGTGGCCAGGGGCAGAGGTACTATGGCTACACCTTC
TRBD2,TRBJ2-5,TRBV2,-,CASRRTRGKETQYF,TGTGCCAGCAGGAGGACTAGGGGAAAAGAGACCCAGTACTTC
TRBD2,TRBJ2-2,TRBV5-1,-,CASSLPGGNTGELFF,TGCGCCAGCAGCTTGCCGGGGGGGAACACCGGGGAGCTGTTTTTT
TRBD2,TRBJ2-5,TRBV6-4,-,CASSVDGAGGKETQYF,TGTGCCAGCAGCGTCGATGGAGCGGGGGGGAAAGAGACCCAGTACTTC